Below, one TCR beta chain is given with its context. The target antigen is unknown. The time point was: persistent/refractory GD, antithyroid drugs over 5 years with positive TRAb. Following extraction of RNA from PBMCs, that RNA was used to make the TCR library. Trimming took off 3 bases at V and 1 base at J, with 13 bases between the two ends. The germline gives CDR1 SGHAT, CDR2 FQNNGV. The CDR3 length is 16 residues. These data are taken from a study of regulatory T cells in long-lasting Graves disease. General study results and limits: Repertoires from persistent disease leaned toward TRBV28, TRBJ1-2 and TRBJ2-5. Whereas more than 950 public clonotypes were shared by new patients, persistent patients shared more, at about 2,500. Few sampled subjects may have lowered accuracy.

Construction of the TCR beta libraries employed iRepertoire HTBI primers in conjunction with Arm-PCR of CDR3 regions. From the multiplex PCR reads, TCRdb called clonotypes with MiXCR, one entry per CDR3 protein. The table lists 700,000 or so distinct CDR3 sequences, about 30% of them singletons. The chain recombines TRBV11-2 with TRBJ2-1; D is uncertain. The receptor was isolated from a female donor with Graves disease. Sequenced material: peripheral blood mononuclear cells (PBMCs), taken when the disease was refractory, from a patient treated with antithyroid drugs. The CDR3 DNA sequence: TGTGCCAGCAGCTTGGGTGTTCTGGGGTCCTACAATGAGCAGTTCTTC. Encoded protein: CASSLGVLGSYNEQFF.